The 7 T cell receptor beta chains below come from one sample, sequenced in a study of blood T cells in healthy people across ages. The authors ran a second PCR of roughly 6 to 11 cycles using a sample-barcoded 5' primer and a J-beta primer mix. TCRdb reprocessed the 5' RACE reads via MiXCR and lists one record per CDR3 protein. In the table there are 900,000 to 950,000 distinct CDR3 sequences, almost 30% of which are singletons. These data were likewise used in another study, on T cells of mothers and their children.

Sequencing was performed on blood. Receptor source: a woman aged 35 to 49 in good health.

A note on this clonotype: One end of the junction fails to match germline, which may point to a read error. The V and J genes are TRBV3-1 and TRBJ2-7; TRBD1 aligns across 7 bases. The CDR3 is made up of 16 amino acids. CDR1 is LGHDT, CDR2 YNNKEL, per germline (reference sequence). The CDR3 spells CASRQGLDRYSYEQYF. The CDR3 coding sequence is TGTGCCAGCCGCCAAGGACTGGACAGGTATTCCTACGAGCAGTACTTC.

The chain links TRBV27 to TRBJ2-7, with D unclear. Germline CDR1 MNHEY, CDR2 SMNVEV (reference sequence). The V and J ends lost 4 bases and 3 bases respectively, with 16 bases between them. The CDR3 runs to 15 residues. In nucleotides, the CDR3 is TGTGCCAGCAGTTCCCTCTCCGGGTTCAGCTACGAGCAGTACTTC. The encoded protein is CASSSLSGFSYEQYF.

The chain joins TRBV20-1 to TRBJ2-7; D unclear. Germline loops: CDR1 DFQATT, CDR2 SNEGSKA (reference sequence). The germline V and J ends were trimmed by 4 bases and 2 bases, with 12 bases remaining between them. The CDR3 is 13 residues long. CDR3 nucleotide sequence: TGCAGTGCTATAAGTGGCAGGACCTACGAGCAGTACTTC. The encoded protein is CSAISGRTYEQYF.

At least ten counts were recorded for this clonotype. The chain uses TRBV7-2 and TRBJ2-1; either TRBD1 or TRBD2 may supply D (5 bases each). V was shortened by 2 bases and J by 0 bases, with 14 bases between the two germline ends. CDR1 and CDR2 from the germline V gene are SGHTA and FQGNSA. This CDR3 spans 17 amino acids. CDR3 nucleotides: TGTGCCAGCAGCTTATGGGCAGGGAGAGGCTCCTACAATGAGCAGTTCTTC. This translates into CASSLWAGRGSYNEQFF.

This clonotype was observed a few times. This rearrangement joins TRBV6-5 to TRBJ1-1; no clear D. CDR1 MNHEY and CDR2 SVGAGI come from the germline V gene. This CDR3 has 16 residues. The germline V and J ends were trimmed by 2 bases and 0 bases, with 13 bases remaining between them. This CDR3 is CASSYDPYTVNTEAFF. The CDR3 nucleotides are TGTGCCAGCAGTTACGACCCATACACAGTGAACACTGAAGCTTTCTTT.

Ten or more counts support this clonotype. The rearrangement uses TRBV7-9 and TRBJ2-4; the D gene is possibly TRBD2 (6 bases). Judging by the DNA end, TRBJ2-7 fits better; the J call may be wrong. CDR3 length equals 14 residues. Germline V gives CDR1 SEHNR, CDR2 FQNEAQ (reference sequence). For the CDR3, the DNA is TGTGCCAGCAGCTTAGCCCTGACTAGTTTCGAGCAGTACTTC. Amino acid sequence: CASSLALTSFEQYF.

This clonotype was observed a few times. The chain links TRBV7-2 to TRBJ1-5, with D unclear. V dropped 2 bases and J dropped 0 bases, with 11 bases sitting between them. Germline values: CDR1 SGHTA, CDR2 FQGNSA. The CDR3 consists of 16 residues. The CDR3 here is CASSLYSASSNQPQHF. In DNA form, the CDR3 reads TGTGCCAGCAGCTTATACTCCGCTAGTAGCAATCAGCCCCAGCATTTT.